These 14 T cell receptor beta chains share one sample of origin, sequenced in a study of neurological immune-mediated disorders. Time point indicated: longitudinal time-point 1 (baseline). TCRdb re-called the 5' RACE reads with MiXCR, one entry per CDR3 protein. The table lists tens of thousands of distinct CDR3 sequences, 9% to 10% of them singletons, with 1.6% in the top ten. Sequences were obtained from PBMCs. All receptors derive from a woman between 35 and 50 years old in good health.

This clonotype was detected many times. V usage is TRBV6-2 or TRBV6-3 and J usage is TRBJ1-1; D might be TRBD1 (5 bases). Trimming took off 4 bases at V and 5 bases at J, with 11 bases between the two ends. Germline V gives CDR1 MNHEY, CDR2 SVGEGT. The length of the CDR3 is 13 residues. CDR3 bases: TGTGCCAGCAGTTTAGTGGGGCTAACTGAAGCTTTCTTT. Its protein is CASSLVGLTEAFF.

This clonotype has ten or more counts. The gene calls are TRBV4-1 and TRBJ2-7; 8 bases fit TRBD1. The CDR3 consists of 15 residues. Germline lookup yields CDR1 MGHRA and CDR2 YSYEKL. V trimming: 7 bases; J trimming: 6 bases; junction bases outside the gene matches: 14. This chain's CDR3 is CASTMSGQAFSEQYF. CDR3 DNA: TGCGCCAGCACCATGTCGGGACAGGCTTTTAGCGAGCAGTACTTC.

This clonotype showed up just a few times. The J gene is TRBJ2-3, the V gene TRBV11-2; 7 bases agree with TRBD2. Germline values: CDR1 SGHAT, CDR2 FQNNGV. The CDR3 spans 16 residues. V was clipped by 2 bases and J by 1 base; unmatched bases: 6. The DNA for the CDR3 is TGTGCCAGCAGCTTATTAGAGCGGGGTGGCACAGATACGCAGTATTTT. Translated, it gives CASSLLERGGTDTQYF.

This clonotype has a count of ten or more. V usage is TRBV12-3 or TRBV12-4 and J usage is TRBJ1-1; D is unclear. Deletions cut 7 bases from V and 3 bases from J, with 12 bases between. The CDR3 loop spans 13 amino acids. The CDR3 DNA reads as TGTGCCAGCAATTACGACGGAGACACTGAAGCTTTCTTT. Amino acid sequence: CASNYDGDTEAFF.

This clonotype was observed many times. This chain joins TRBV5-6 and TRBJ2-7, with 7 bases lining up with TRBD1. V shed 4 bases and J 7 bases; nucleotides not matched to a gene: 14. The CDR3 totals 15 residues. The germline V gene has CDR1 SGHDT and CDR2 YYEEEE. CDR3 sequence reads: CASSGRGGLFGEQYF. CDR3 nucleotide sequence: TGTGCCAGCAGCGGGAGAGGGGGCCTATTCGGGGAGCAGTACTTC.

The J gene is TRBJ2-1, the V gene TRBV24-1; no clear D. CDR3 length: 15 amino acids. V lost 4 bases and J lost 1, with 10 bases in between. Germline V lookup: CDR1 KGHDR, CDR2 SFDVKD. The CDR3 DNA follows: TGTGCCACCAGTGAGGGTAGACGTTCCTACAATGAGCAGTTCTTC. Protein sequence: CATSEGRRSYNEQFF.

The sample holds many counts of this clonotype. CDR3 bases: TGCAGCGTTGAGCCAGGGGGCTTCTATGGCTACACCTTC. Protein sequence: CSVEPGGFYGYTF. The gene calls are TRBV29-1 and TRBJ1-2; 8 bases are shared with TRBD1. Germline V lookup: CDR1 SQVTM, CDR2 ANQGSEA. This CDR3 contains 13 residues. V shed 3 bases and J 4 bases; nucleotides not matched to a gene: 4.

The sample holds many counts of this clonotype. Here the CDR3 reads CASQPRRGAYNEQFF. As DNA, the CDR3 is TGTGCCAGCCAACCGAGGCGAGGGGCTTACAATGAGCAGTTCTTC. The chain combines TRBV27 with TRBJ2-1, with D possibly called TRBD1 or TRBD2 (5 bases each). CDR3 size: 15 residues. V dropped 8 bases and J dropped 4 bases, with 18 bases sitting between them. The V gene's germline CDR1 is MNHEY and CDR2 SMNVEV (reference sequence).

This clonotype was seen ten or more times. This rearrangement joins TRBV19 to TRBJ1-1; 7 bases match TRBD1. CDR3 length: 14 residues. The germline V gene encodes CDR1 LNHDA and CDR2 SQIVND (reference sequence). J lost 1 base, V lost 6 bases, and 5 bases had no gene match. The CDR3 region is CASRTSGGNTEAFF. CDR3 DNA sequence: TGTGCCAGTAGGACCTCAGGGGGGAACACTGAAGCTTTCTTT.

J is TRBJ2-5 and V is TRBV5-6, with a weak D call TRBD2 (6 bases). The germline CDR1 and CDR2 sequences are SGHDT and YYEEEE. V was clipped by 2 bases and J by 9 bases, with 20 bases between them. This CDR3 comprises 15 residues. The CDR3 nucleotides read TGTGCCAGCAGCTTCCTAGGGGACTCCCATTGGTCCCAGTACTTC. It translates to CASSFLGDSHWSQYF.

This clonotype has ten or more counts. The chain carries TRBV5-1 and TRBJ2-3, with 8 bases that match TRBD2. Germline V gives CDR1 SGHRS, CDR2 YFSETQ. The length of the CDR3 is 15 residues. V lost 0 bases to trimming and J lost 6 bases; unmatched junction nucleotides: 6. CDR3 bases: TGCGCCAGCAGCTTGGGGATAGCGGGGCCGGATACGCAGTATTTT. As protein: CASSLGIAGPDTQYF. The complete variable domain, with remaining parts taken from reference TRBV5-1 and TRBJ2-3, reads KAGVTQTPRYLIKTRGQQVTLSCSPISGHRSVSWYQQTPGQGLQFLFEYFSETQRNKGNFPGRFSGRQFSNSRSEMNVSTLELGDSALYLCASSLGIAGPDTQYFGPGTRLTVL.

In this sample, this clonotype turned up many times. The rearrangement joins TRBV6-5 to TRBJ1-5; D might be TRBD1 (5 bases). The V end lost 2 bases, the J end lost 7 bases, and 12 bases lay between the germline ends. Germline CDR1 MNHEY, CDR2 SVGAGI. The length of the CDR3 is 14 residues. The CDR3 nucleotides read TGTGCCAGCAGTTACGAGGGGCCACGACAGCCCCAGCATTTT. This translates into CASSYEGPRQPQHF.

This clonotype was seen many times. The chain combines TRBV6-5 with TRBJ2-2; 8 bases match TRBD2. CDR3 size: 13 residues. V shed 4 bases, J shed 6 bases, and the junction held 1 base outside the gene matches. The germline V gene encodes CDR1 MNHEY and CDR2 SVGAGI. The CDR3 sequence is CASSFGRAGELFF. The CDR3 DNA reads as TGTGCCAGCAGTTTCGGGAGGGCCGGGGAGCTGTTTTTT.

There are many counts of this clonotype. The rearrangement links TRBV25-1 to TRBJ2-1; 16 bases are a match to TRBD2. This CDR3 has 14 amino acids. The V gene's germline CDR1 is MGHDK and CDR2 SYGVNS. V lost 6 bases, J lost 14 bases, and 7 bases stayed unmatched. CDR3 sequence (DNA): TGTGCCAGCAGCTCGGGACTAGCGGGGGGGCGGGAGTTCTTC. Amino acid sequence: CASSSGLAGGREFF. Combining the CDR3 with reference TRBV25-1 and TRBJ2-1 gives the whole variable domain EADIYQTPRYLVIGTGKKITLECSQTMGHDKMYWYQQDPGMELHLIHYSYGVNSTEKGDLSSESTVSRIRTEHFPLTLESARPSHTSQYLCASSSGLAGGREFFGPGTRLTVL.